This entry lists 8 T cell receptor beta chains sequenced from one sample in a study of cytomegalovirus exposure and HLA in healthy donors. PCR used 60 Vbeta primers and 13 Jbeta primers. The method was immunoSEQ multiplex PCR; TCRdb's version includes in-frame clones alone and lacks a portion of them. The sample consists of around 57,000 clones, 70% to 90% of them appearing once. The source material was PBMCs. These receptors were taken from a man aged 30 to 45 in good health and CMV-seropositive.

CDR3 sequence: CASRLRQGMNTEAFF. The CDR3 DNA reads TGTGCCAGCAGACTTCGACAGGGAATGAACACTGAAGCTTTCTTT. The chain carries TRBV2 and TRBJ1-1; 7 bases are a match to TRBD1. Germline lookup yields CDR1 SNHLY and CDR2 FYNNEI. CDR3 length equals 15 residues. The V gene end was trimmed by 6 bases and the J gene end by 0 bases; junction bases not matched to a gene: 7.

The V call is TRBV2, the J call TRBJ2-5; 13 bases match TRBD2. This CDR3 is built from 15 residues. The germline V gene encodes CDR1 SNHLY and CDR2 FYNNEI. Losses at the gene ends were 5 bases for V and 4 bases for J; bases not matched to a gene: 4. The CDR3 spells CASSSLAGGAETQYF. CDR3 in DNA: TGTGCCAGCAGTTCACTAGCGGGAGGGGCAGAGACCCAGTACTTC.

The genes are TRBV10-3 and TRBJ2-1; 7 bases are shared with TRBD2. Germline-derived CDR1 and CDR2 are ENHRY and SYGVKD. This CDR3 comprises 13 residues. V gave up 8 bases and J gave up 8 bases; unmatched junction bases: 9. CDR3 residues: CAIGLEGWYEQFF. DNA of the CDR3: TGTGCCATCGGACTAGAGGGTTGGTATGAGCAGTTCTTC.

V is TRBV9 and J is TRBJ2-1, with 16 bases that match TRBD2. Germline values: CDR1 SGDLS, CDR2 YYNGEE. This CDR3 has 17 residues. Losses at the gene ends were 2 bases for V and 10 bases for J; bases not matched to a gene: 9. The CDR3 bases are TGTGCCAGCAGCGTTGGAGTCTGGGGACTAGCGGGAGGGGAGCAGTTCTTC. This sequence encodes CASSVGVWGLAGGEQFF.

The J gene is TRBJ2-1, the V gene TRBV4-1; the D is unclear. Germline V gene sequence: CDR1 MGHRA, CDR2 YSYEKL. V dropped 1 base and J dropped 0 bases, with 10 bases sitting between them. This CDR3 has 16 amino acids. The CDR3 sequence is CASSQGLQSSYNEQFF. The CDR3 DNA follows: TGCGCCAGCAGCCAAGGACTGCAGAGCTCCTACAATGAGCAGTTCTTC.

This chain connects TRBV11-1 to TRBJ2-5, with D tentatively TRBD2 (5 bases). V was pared by 5 bases and J by 1 base, with 11 bases between. Germline assignment: CDR1 SGHAT and CDR2 FQDESV (reference sequence). The CDR3 sequence is 14 residues long. The CDR3 here is CASSTRTGQETQYF. CDR3 in DNA: TGTGCCAGCAGCACCAGGACTGGCCAAGAGACCCAGTACTTC.

The chain joins TRBV5-4 to TRBJ2-1, with D hard to call. The CDR3 loop spans 13 amino acids. Trimming pared 0 bases from V and 5 bases from J, leaving 6 bases between. The germline V gene encodes CDR1 SGHNT and CDR2 YYREEE (reference sequence). The CDR3 bases are TGTGCCAGCAGCTTGGACAGAGACAATGAGCAGTTCTTC. It is translated as CASSLDRDNEQFF. The full variable domain, in which reference TRBV5-4 and TRBJ2-1 provide the parts outside the CDR3, is ETGVTQSPTHLIKTRGQQVTLRCSSQSGHNTVSWYQQALGQGPQFIFQYYREEENGRGNFPPRFSGLQFPNYSSELNVNALELDDSALYLCASSLDRDNEQFFGPGTRLTVL.

The rearrangement joins TRBV18 to TRBJ1-1; D gene unclear. Trimming cost V 3 bases and J 5 bases, with 10 bases left between them. In germline, CDR1 is KGHSH, CDR2 LQKENI. This CDR3 comprises 13 residues. CDR3 in amino acids: CASSPRPGTEAFF. In DNA, the CDR3 is TGTGCCAGCTCACCCCGTCCGGGTACTGAAGCTTTCTTT.